This record concerns one T cell receptor (beta chain) sequence. The record originates from a study of blood T cell repertoires in COVID-19. Study-level background: COVID-19 samples collected from the United States, Italy and Spain covered acute and convalescent phases.

As handled by the study authors: Amplification with reference gene primers provided the estimates of nucleated cell counts. Profiled with immunoSEQ multiplex PCR; TCRdb holds only in-frame clones, not every one. That table is the source of V, J and clone size, and D and trimming were worked out from the DNA. The sample contains under 100,000 clones, around 90% of which appear only once. What was sequenced was peripheral blood. This sequence was found in a man between 50 and 59 years old with active COVID-19.

CDR3 in amino acids: CAISDGDRAETQYF. CDR3 coding DNA: TGTGCCATCAGTGATGGGGACAGGGCTGAGACCCAGTACTTC. The rearrangement joins TRBV10-3 to TRBJ2-5; 9 bases line up with TRBD1. Per germline, CDR1 ENHRY and CDR2 SYGVKD. The V gene end was trimmed by 3 bases and the J gene end by 5 bases; junction bases not matched to a gene: 4. The CDR3 extends over 14 amino acids.